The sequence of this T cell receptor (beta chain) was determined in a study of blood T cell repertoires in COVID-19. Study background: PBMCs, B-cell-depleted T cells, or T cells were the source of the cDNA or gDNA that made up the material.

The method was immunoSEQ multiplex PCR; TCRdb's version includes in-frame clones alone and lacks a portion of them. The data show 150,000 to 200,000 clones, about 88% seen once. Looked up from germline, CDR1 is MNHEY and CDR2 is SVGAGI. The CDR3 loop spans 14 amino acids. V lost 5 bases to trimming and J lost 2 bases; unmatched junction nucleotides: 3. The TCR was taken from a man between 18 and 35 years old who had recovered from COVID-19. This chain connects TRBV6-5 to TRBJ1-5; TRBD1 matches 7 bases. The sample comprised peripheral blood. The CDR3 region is CASSPGQGNQPQHF. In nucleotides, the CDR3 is TGTGCCAGCAGTCCCGGACAGGGCAATCAGCCCCAGCATTTT.